Below, 32 T cell receptor beta chains from the same sample are listed, as sequenced in a study of human T cells and chemical hapten exposure. One entry per CDR3 protein, called by TCRdb with MiXCR from the RACE reads. The sample lists about 51,000 distinct CDR3 sequences, about 9.4% seen once, with 11% to 15% in the top ten. Noted time point: pre-sensitization, week 0. Treatment of the sample: therapeutic diphenylcyclopropenone sensitization with weekly scalp DPC. The source was whole blood, collected in connection with sensitization to the hapten diphenylcyclopropenone (DPC). Receptors were obtained from a woman in her thirties or forties with alopecia areata. Some clones in this sample may be carry-over from other donors' samples.

In DNA form, the CDR3 reads TGTGCCAGCAGCTTAGCGGGGGTCTCCTACAATGAGCAGTTCTTC. As protein: CASSLAGVSYNEQFF. The chain is built from TRBV7-9 and TRBJ2-1; possibly TRBD1 or TRBD2 for D (5 bases each). The germline V gene encodes CDR1 SEHNR and CDR2 FQNEAQ (reference sequence). This CDR3 is built from 15 residues. Trimming cost V 0 bases and J 0 bases, with 6 bases left between them.

This clonotype was recorded many times. The chain recombines TRBV30 with TRBJ1-4, with D unclear. The germline V and J ends were trimmed by 0 bases and 5 bases, with 7 bases remaining between them. There are 13 residues in the CDR3. CDR1 is GTSNPN and CDR2 is SVGIG in the germline V gene (reference sequence). The CDR3 protein is CAWSVPGNEKLFF. The CDR3 bases are TGTGCCTGGAGTGTACCGGGGAATGAAAAACTGTTTTTT.

This clonotype has ten or more counts. The rearrangement links TRBV29-1 to TRBJ1-1; 7 nucleotides line up with TRBD1. Trimming took 3 bases from V and 3 from J; bases not matched to a gene: 7. CDR1 and CDR2 (germline): SQVTM, ANQGSEA. This CDR3 has 14 amino acids. As DNA, the CDR3 is TGCAGCGTTGACGAGGGGGCGTTCGACACTGAAGCTTTCTTT. Translating gives CSVDEGAFDTEAFF.

As to this clonotype: This could be a read error, since a much larger clone is one nucleotide away. V is TRBV24-1 and J is TRBJ2-2; 9 nucleotides agree with TRBD1. This CDR3 has 15 residues. In germline, CDR1 is KGHDR, CDR2 SFDVKD. CDR3 DNA sequence: TGTGCCAACAGTGAGGGGGACAGGGAGACCGGGGAGCTGTTTTTT. It is translated as CANSEGDRETGELFF.

This clonotype was counted at least ten times. V is TRBV19 and J is TRBJ2-3; the D gene is possibly TRBD2 (6 bases). The length of the CDR3 is 17 residues. V lost 5 bases to trimming and J lost 5 bases, with 23 bases between them. The germline V gene encodes CDR1 LNHDA and CDR2 SQIVND (reference sequence). CDR3 region: CASSPIGVGLAEDTQYF. In DNA form, the CDR3 reads TGTGCCAGTAGTCCAATCGGGGTGGGACTGGCTGAAGATACGCAGTATTTT.

V is TRBV12-3 or TRBV12-4 and J is TRBJ2-1; D is possibly TRBD1 (5 bases). The V end was cut by 7 bases, the J end by 10 bases, with 17 bases between. CDR3 length equals 13 residues. The CDR3, as DNA: TGTGCCAGCACCCCTCGGGCAGGACAAGAGCAGTTCTTC. Translated: CASTPRAGQEQFF.

This clonotype was recorded many times. This rearrangement joins TRBV7-9 to TRBJ1-2; D not certain. CDR1 and CDR2 from the germline V gene are SEHNR and FQNEAQ (reference sequence). The V end was cut by 4 bases, the J end by 0 bases, with 15 bases between. The length of the CDR3 is 16 residues. The CDR3 spells CASSSDIRSSNYGYTF. CDR3 nucleotides: TGTGCCAGCAGCTCGGATATAAGGTCTTCTAACTATGGCTACACCTTC.

The table lists this clonotype with many counts. The chain links TRBV6-2 or TRBV6-3 to TRBJ1-4; D perhaps matches TRBD1 (6 bases). Germline V gene data show CDR1 as MNHEY and CDR2 as SVGEGT. V gave up 4 bases and J gave up 7 bases, with 10 bases separating them. The CDR3 sequence is 13 residues long. The CDR3 is CASSFYRVEKLFF. The CDR3 DNA sequence: TGTGCCAGCAGTTTCTACAGGGTTGAAAAACTGTTTTTT.

V gene TRBV28 combines with J gene TRBJ2-7, with D possibly matching TRBD1 (6 bases). Trimming removed 3 bases from V and 5 bases from J, with 14 bases in between. The CDR3 runs to 14 residues. The germline V gene encodes CDR1 MDHEN and CDR2 SYDVKM. The CDR3 reads CASSLQGPPHEQYF. Here the CDR3 DNA reads TGTGCCAGCAGTTTGCAGGGGCCCCCACACGAGCAGTACTTC. The variable domain in full, with the rest retrieved from reference TRBV28 and TRBJ2-7, is DVKVTQSSRYLVKRTGEKVFLECVQDMDHENMFWYRQDPGLGLRLIYFSYDVKMKEKGDIPEGYSVSREKKERFSLILESASTNQTSMYLCASSLQGPPHEQYFGPGTRLTVT.

This clonotype was seen many times. The chain uses TRBV9 and TRBJ2-3, with D unresolved. The CDR3 is 12 residues long. Between the trimmed V and J ends, which lost 4 bases and 1 base, there was a span of 4 bases. The germline V gene encodes CDR1 SGDLS and CDR2 YYNGEE. The CDR3 coding sequence is TGTGCCAGCAGCATCCGCACAGATACGCAGTATTTT. This translates into CASSIRTDTQYF.

The chain has TRBV6-5 and TRBJ2-2; D is perhaps TRBD1 (6 bases). The CDR3 is made up of 20 amino acids. V was trimmed by 2 bases and J by 3 bases, leaving 25 bases between them. From germline, CDR1 is MNHEY and CDR2 SVGAGI. The CDR3: CASSYSRWAGAATDTGELFF. CDR3 nucleotides: TGTGCCAGCAGTTACAGTAGATGGGCAGGGGCCGCGACAGACACCGGGGAGCTGTTTTTT.

This clonotype was observed many times. V is TRBV19 and J is TRBJ1-2; D remains ambiguous. Germline V gene lookup returns CDR1 LNHDA and CDR2 SQIVND (reference sequence). The CDR3 has 14 residues. Trimming cost V 0 bases and J 3 bases, with 8 bases left between them. The CDR3 nucleotides are TGTGCCAGTAGTATAGAAGCCCTAGACTATGGCTACACCTTC. This gives the protein CASSIEALDYGYTF.

The genes are TRBV28 and TRBJ1-2; no clear D. The CDR3 spans 12 residues. Per the germline V gene, CDR1 is MDHEN and CDR2 is SYDVKM. V was pared by 6 bases and J by 5 bases, with 10 bases between. The CDR3 region is CASRGTVYGYTF. The CDR3 bases are TGTGCCAGCAGGGGTACGGTATATGGCTACACCTTC.

There are many counts of this clonotype. This chain uses TRBV7-9 with TRBJ2-3; 11 nucleotides line up with TRBD2. CDR1 SEHNR and CDR2 FQNEAQ come from the germline V gene (reference sequence). The V and J ends lost 5 bases and 4 bases, in that order; junction bases with no gene match: 14. This CDR3 is built from 18 residues. CDR3 in amino acids: CASSAGLAVRAGPDTQYF. CDR3 coding DNA: TGTGCCAGCAGCGCGGGACTAGCGGTGAGAGCGGGCCCAGATACGCAGTATTTT.

The chain couples TRBV5-4 to TRBJ1-2, with 10 positions matching TRBD1. Germline CDR1 and CDR2: SGHNT and YYREEE (reference sequence). Losses at the gene ends were 4 bases for V and 8 bases for J; bases not matched to a gene: 8. This CDR3 comprises 14 residues. CDR3 region: CASSPGQGPGGYTF. The CDR3 DNA reads TGTGCCAGCAGCCCGGGACAGGGGCCGGGGGGCTACACCTTC.

The table lists this clonotype with many counts. V is TRBV7-9 and J is TRBJ1-4; TRBD1 aligns across 9 bases. This CDR3 region has 13 residues. Germline V gives CDR1 SEHNR, CDR2 FQNEAQ (reference sequence). Trimming cost V 5 bases and J 7 bases; bases outside gene matches: 2. This chain's CDR3 is CASSRGQGEKLFF. CDR3 in DNA: TGTGCCAGCAGCCGGGGACAGGGTGAAAAACTGTTTTTT.

Many counts were recorded for this clonotype. CDR3 amino acids: CASRAFQGTIYF. The CDR3 coding sequence is TGTGCCAGCCGGGCCTTTCAGGGCACCATATATTTT. V gene TRBV7-8 combines with J gene TRBJ1-3; maybe TRBD1 (5 bases). V was shortened by 8 bases and J by 9 bases, with 14 bases between the two germline ends. Germline CDR1 SGHVS, CDR2 FQNEAQ. This CDR3 has 12 residues.

This clonotype was found many times. The chain employs TRBV6-6 and TRBJ1-6, with 8 nucleotides matching TRBD1. V dropped 0 bases and J dropped 5; count of bases not matched to a gene: 3. CDR1 is MNHNY, CDR2 SVGAGI, per germline (reference sequence). The CDR3 sequence is 16 residues long. The CDR3 sequence: CASSYSPGQDNSPLHF. The CDR3 nucleotides are TGTGCCAGCAGTTACTCGCCGGGACAGGATAATTCACCCCTCCACTTT.

This clonotype appeared many times. V and J are TRBV18 and TRBJ1-6; D gene uncertain. Per the germline V gene, CDR1 is KGHSH and CDR2 is LQKENI. The V end lost 3 bases, the J end lost 7 bases, and 13 bases lay between the germline ends. The CDR3 runs 15 residues. CDR3 in amino acids: CASSPKNTANSPLHF. Written as DNA, the CDR3 is TGTGCCAGCTCACCTAAGAACACAGCAAATTCACCCCTCCACTTT.

This chain links TRBV20-1 with TRBJ2-7; D not certain. V lost 6 bases and J lost 7, with 13 bases in between. Germline values: CDR1 DFQATT, CDR2 SNEGSKA (reference sequence). The CDR3 totals 11 residues. The CDR3: CSATPEWEQYF. CDR3 nucleotide sequence: TGCAGTGCCACCCCAGAATGGGAGCAGTACTTC.

This clonotype was seen many times. V is TRBV2 and J is TRBJ2-3; D remains unclear. The germline V gene has CDR1 SNHLY and CDR2 FYNNEI. V was cut by 3 bases and J by 6 bases, with 13 bases left in between. The CDR3 has 14 residues. The CDR3: CASSDEVIRDTQYF. For the CDR3, the DNA is TGTGCCAGCAGTGACGAGGTGATTCGGGATACGCAGTATTTT.

This clonotype has a handful of counts. The V and J genes are TRBV5-1 and TRBJ2-7; a weak D match, TRBD1 (5 bases). Trimming left V 0 bases short and J 6 bases short, with 7 bases between. Germline V CDR1 and CDR2: SGHRS, YFSETQ. The CDR3 is 12 residues long. CDR3 region: CASSLEGIEQYF. DNA for the CDR3: TGCGCCAGCAGCTTGGAGGGGATCGAGCAGTACTTC.

In this sample, this clonotype turned up many times. V usage is TRBV27 and J usage is TRBJ2-1, with 8 bases lining up with TRBD2. The CDR3 has 14 residues. J gave up 4 bases and V 7 bases, and 6 bases lay outside the gene matches. In germline, CDR1 is MNHEY, CDR2 SMNVEV (reference sequence). The CDR3 protein is CASKPGGRYNEQFF. Written as DNA, the CDR3 is TGTGCCAGCAAGCCGGGGGGGCGATACAATGAGCAGTTCTTC.

On this clonotype itself: With a much larger clone just one base away, this may be a read error. V usage is TRBV28 and J usage is TRBJ1-2, with a possible D match to TRBD1 (5 bases). Germline loops: CDR1 MDHEN, CDR2 SYDVKM. The CDR3 covers 10 residues. V lost 8 bases and J lost 12, with 13 bases in between. Here the CDR3 reads CASSGVGHTF. For the CDR3, the DNA is TGTGCCAGCTCGGGGGTCGGCCACACCTTC.

This clonotype was detected ten times or more. The chain recombines TRBV7-9 with TRBJ2-5, with D tentatively TRBD2 (6 bases). The V gene's germline CDR1 is SEHNR and CDR2 FQNEAQ (reference sequence). This CDR3 is 13 amino acids long. The V end was cut by 1 base, the J end by 5 bases, with 8 bases between. CDR3 nucleotide sequence: TGTGCCAGCAGCTTAGAGCGGGCTGAGACCCAGTACTTC. This encodes CASSLERAETQYF.

This clonotype was detected only a few times. The rearrangement uses TRBV28 and TRBJ1-5; no clear D gene. Germline V gene sequence: CDR1 MDHEN, CDR2 SYDVKM. The CDR3 sequence is 13 residues long. V gave up 3 bases and J gave up 5 bases, with 8 bases separating them. CDR3 sequence: CASSLRGYQPQHF. The CDR3 DNA reads as TGTGCCAGCAGTTTGCGAGGCTATCAGCCCCAGCATTTT.

In this sample, this clonotype turned up many times. The chain uses TRBV15 and TRBJ2-3; D might be TRBD2 (5 bases). Trimming shortened V by 5 bases and J by 0 bases, and 15 bases separated the two germline ends. The CDR3 is 16 residues long. CDR1 and CDR2 (germline): LNHNV, YYDKDF (reference sequence). Here the CDR3 DNA reads TGTGCCACCAGCGGACCAACTAGGATTAGCACAGATACGCAGTATTTT. Residues: CATSGPTRISTDTQYF.

This clonotype turned up a few times. The chain has TRBV28 and TRBJ2-7; D possibly corresponds to TRBD1 (5 bases). CDR3 length: 12 amino acids. V was clipped by 8 bases and J by 6 bases, with 14 bases between them. The V gene's germline CDR1 is MDHEN and CDR2 SYDVKM. The CDR3 DNA reads TGTGCCAGCTCCCTTTTAGGGGTCGAGCAGTACTTC. As protein: CASSLLGVEQYF.

The chain couples TRBV7-9 to TRBJ2-1; D is ambiguous. Trimming left V 2 bases short and J 5 bases short, with 4 bases between. The CDR3 extends over 12 amino acids. Germline assignment: CDR1 SEHNR and CDR2 FQNEAQ (reference sequence). The CDR3 DNA reads TGTGCCAGCAGCTTATCAGACAATGAGCAGTTCTTC. This gives the protein CASSLSDNEQFF. Full variable domain (remainder filled in from reference TRBV7-9 and TRBJ2-1): DTGVSQNPRHKITKRGQNVTFRCDPISEHNRLYWYRQTLGQGPEFLTYFQNEAQLEKSRLLSDRFSAERPKGSFSTLEIQRTEQGDSAMYLCASSLSDNEQFFGPGTRLTVL.

This clonotype was counted at least ten times. J is TRBJ2-6 and V is TRBV28; D is perhaps TRBD1 (6 bases). CDR3 length: 16 residues. Germline values: CDR1 MDHEN, CDR2 SYDVKM. Trimming shortened V by 6 bases and J by 1 base, and 13 bases separated the two germline ends. In DNA form, the CDR3 reads TGTGCCAGCAGCGTGACCGGACAGTCTGGGGCCAACGTCCTGACTTTC. Translating gives CASSVTGQSGANVLTF.

In its sample, this clonotype was seen many times. The chain couples TRBV29-1 to TRBJ2-5; either TRBD1 or TRBD2 may fit D (5 bases each). The CDR3 totals 13 residues. Germline CDR1 SQVTM, CDR2 ANQGSEA. Deletions cut 3 bases from V and 2 bases from J, with 10 bases between. CDR3 sequence (DNA): TGCAGCGTTGAGGGGACGCAGCAAGAGACCCAGTACTTC. Translating it yields CSVEGTQQETQYF.

This chain connects TRBV11-1 to TRBJ2-3; 7 bases are shared with TRBD2. CDR3 length: 15 residues. Looked up from germline, CDR1 is SGHAT and CDR2 is FQDESV (reference sequence). The ends lost 3 bases at V and 9 bases at J; junction bases unmatched: 12. The CDR3 DNA follows: TGTGCCAGCAGCTTCGGACCCAGCGGGGCTGGGACGCAGTATTTT. Amino acids: CASSFGPSGAGTQYF.